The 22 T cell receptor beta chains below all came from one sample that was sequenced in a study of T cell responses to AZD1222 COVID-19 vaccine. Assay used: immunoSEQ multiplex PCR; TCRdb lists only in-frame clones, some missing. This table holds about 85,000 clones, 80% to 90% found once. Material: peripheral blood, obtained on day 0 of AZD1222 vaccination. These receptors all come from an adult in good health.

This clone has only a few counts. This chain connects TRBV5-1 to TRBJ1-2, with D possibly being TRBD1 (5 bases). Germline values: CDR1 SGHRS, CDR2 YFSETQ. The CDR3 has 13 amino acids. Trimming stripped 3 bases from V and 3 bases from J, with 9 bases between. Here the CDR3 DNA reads TGCGCCAGCAGCTCGACAGACCACTATGGCTACACCTTC. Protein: CASSSTDHYGYTF.

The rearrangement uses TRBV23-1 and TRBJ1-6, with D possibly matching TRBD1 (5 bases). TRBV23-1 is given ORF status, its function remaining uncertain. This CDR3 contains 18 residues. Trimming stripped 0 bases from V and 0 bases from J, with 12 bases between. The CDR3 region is CASSQSAGRVSYNSPLHF. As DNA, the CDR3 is TGCGCCAGCAGTCAATCCGCAGGGCGAGTCTCCTATAATTCACCCCTCCACTTT.

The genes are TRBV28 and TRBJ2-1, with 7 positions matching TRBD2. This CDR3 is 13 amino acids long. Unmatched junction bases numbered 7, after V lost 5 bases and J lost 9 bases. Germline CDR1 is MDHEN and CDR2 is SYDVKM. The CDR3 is CASSLQASGEQFF. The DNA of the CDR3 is TGTGCCAGCAGTCTCCAAGCTAGCGGTGAGCAGTTCTTC. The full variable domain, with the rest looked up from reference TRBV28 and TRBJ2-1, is DVKVTQSSRYLVKRTGEKVFLECVQDMDHENMFWYRQDPGLGLRLIYFSYDVKMKEKGDIPEGYSVSREKKERFSLILESASTNQTSMYLCASSLQASGEQFFGPGTRLTVL.

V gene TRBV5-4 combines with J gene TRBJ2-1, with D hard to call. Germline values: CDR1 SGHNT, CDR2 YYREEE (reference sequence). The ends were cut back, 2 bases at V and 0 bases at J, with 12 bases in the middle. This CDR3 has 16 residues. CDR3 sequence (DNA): TGTGCCAGCAGCTTCGTGCGGCTGAGCTCCTACAATGAGCAGTTCTTC. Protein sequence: CASSFVRLSSYNEQFF. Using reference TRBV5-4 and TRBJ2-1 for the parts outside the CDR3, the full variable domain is ETGVTQSPTHLIKTRGQQVTLRCSSQSGHNTVSWYQQALGQGPQFIFQYYREEENGRGNFPPRFSGLQFPNYSSELNVNALELDDSALYLCASSFVRLSSYNEQFFGPGTRLTVL.

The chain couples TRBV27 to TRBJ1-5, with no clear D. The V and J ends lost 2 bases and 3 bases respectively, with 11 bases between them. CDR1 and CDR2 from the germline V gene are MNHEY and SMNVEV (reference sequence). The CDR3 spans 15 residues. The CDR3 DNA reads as TGTGCCAGCAGTTTAGTCGGCCACAACAATCAGCCCCAGCATTTT. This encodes CASSLVGHNNQPQHF.

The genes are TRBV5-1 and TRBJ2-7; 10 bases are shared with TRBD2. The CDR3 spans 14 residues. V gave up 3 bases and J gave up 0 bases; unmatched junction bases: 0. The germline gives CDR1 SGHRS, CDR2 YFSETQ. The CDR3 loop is CASSWTSGSYEQYF. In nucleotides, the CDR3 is TGCGCCAGCAGCTGGACTAGCGGCTCCTACGAGCAGTACTTC.

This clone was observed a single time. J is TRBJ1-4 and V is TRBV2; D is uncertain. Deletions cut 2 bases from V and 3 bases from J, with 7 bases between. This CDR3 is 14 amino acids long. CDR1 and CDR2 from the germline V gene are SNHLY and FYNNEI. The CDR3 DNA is TGTGCCAGCAGTGAACAGCTCTCTAATGAAAAACTGTTTTTT. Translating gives CASSEQLSNEKLFF.

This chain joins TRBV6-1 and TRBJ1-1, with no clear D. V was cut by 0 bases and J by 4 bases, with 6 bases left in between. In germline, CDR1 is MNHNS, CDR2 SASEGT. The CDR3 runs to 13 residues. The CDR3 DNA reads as TGTGCCAGCAGTGAAGCTATAGGCACTGAAGCTTTCTTT. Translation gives CASSEAIGTEAFF.

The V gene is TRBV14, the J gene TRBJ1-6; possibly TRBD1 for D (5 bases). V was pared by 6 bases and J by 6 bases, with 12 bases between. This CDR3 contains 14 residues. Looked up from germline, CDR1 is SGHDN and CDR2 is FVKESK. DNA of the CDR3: TGTGCCAGCAGGATCGGGACTGTTAATTCACCCCTCCACTTT. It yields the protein CASRIGTVNSPLHF.

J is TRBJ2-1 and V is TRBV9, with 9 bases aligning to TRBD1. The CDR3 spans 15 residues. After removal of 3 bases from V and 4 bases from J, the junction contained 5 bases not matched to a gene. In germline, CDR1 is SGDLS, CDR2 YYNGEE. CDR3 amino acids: CASSAQGQGYNEQFF. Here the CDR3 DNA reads TGTGCCAGCAGCGCCCAGGGACAGGGATACAATGAGCAGTTCTTC.

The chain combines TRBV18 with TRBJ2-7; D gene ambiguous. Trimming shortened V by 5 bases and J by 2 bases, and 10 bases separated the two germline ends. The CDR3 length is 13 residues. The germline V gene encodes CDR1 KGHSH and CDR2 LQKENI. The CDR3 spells CASSGNPPYEQYF. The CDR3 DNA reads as TGTGCCAGCTCAGGAAATCCTCCCTACGAGCAGTACTTC. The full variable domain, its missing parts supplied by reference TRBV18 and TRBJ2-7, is NAGVMQNPRHLVRRRGQEARLRCSPMKGHSHVYWYRQLPEEGLKFMVYLQKENIIDESGMPKERFSAEFPKEGPSILRIQQVVRGDSAAYFCASSGNPPYEQYFGPGTRLTVT.

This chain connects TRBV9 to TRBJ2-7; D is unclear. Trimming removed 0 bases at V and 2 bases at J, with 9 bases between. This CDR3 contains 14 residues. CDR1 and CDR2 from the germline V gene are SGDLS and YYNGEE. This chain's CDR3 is CASSVDPSTYEQYF. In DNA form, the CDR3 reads TGTGCCAGCAGCGTAGACCCCTCCACCTACGAGCAGTACTTC. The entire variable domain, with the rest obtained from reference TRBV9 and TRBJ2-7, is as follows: DSGVTQTPKHLITATGQRVTLRCSPRSGDLSVYWYQQSLDQGLQFLIQYYNGEERAKGNILERFSAQQFPDLHSELNLSSLELGDSALYFCASSVDPSTYEQYFGPGTRLTVT.

The DNA of the CDR3 is TGTGCCAGCAGCTTAGAGACAGGGTTTAATGAAAAACTGTTTTTT. This translates into CASSLETGFNEKLFF. The chain combines TRBV7-6 with TRBJ1-4; TRBD1 matches at 7 bases. The CDR3 is made up of 15 amino acids. Germline assignment: CDR1 SGHVS and CDR2 FNYEAQ. Trimming took 1 base from V and 4 from J; bases not matched to a gene: 3.

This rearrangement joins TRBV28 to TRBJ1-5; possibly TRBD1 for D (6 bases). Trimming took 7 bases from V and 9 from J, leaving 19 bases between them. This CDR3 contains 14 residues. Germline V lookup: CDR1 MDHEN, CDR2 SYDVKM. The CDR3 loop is CASISMGGFGPQHF. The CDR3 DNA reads TGTGCCAGCATCTCAATGGGGGGCTTTGGGCCCCAGCATTTT.

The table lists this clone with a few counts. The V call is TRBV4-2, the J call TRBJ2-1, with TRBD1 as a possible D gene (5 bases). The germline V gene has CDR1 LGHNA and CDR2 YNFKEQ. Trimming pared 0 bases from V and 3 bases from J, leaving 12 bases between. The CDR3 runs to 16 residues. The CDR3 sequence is CASSQEGLGDYNEQFF. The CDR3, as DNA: TGTGCCAGCAGCCAAGAGGGGCTAGGAGACTACAATGAGCAGTTCTTC.

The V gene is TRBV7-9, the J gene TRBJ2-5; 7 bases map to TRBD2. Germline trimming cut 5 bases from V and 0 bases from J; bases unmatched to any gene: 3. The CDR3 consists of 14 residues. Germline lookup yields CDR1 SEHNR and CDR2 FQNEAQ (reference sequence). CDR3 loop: CASSLGGYQETQYF. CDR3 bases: TGTGCCAGCAGCCTGGGGGGGTACCAAGAGACCCAGTACTTC.

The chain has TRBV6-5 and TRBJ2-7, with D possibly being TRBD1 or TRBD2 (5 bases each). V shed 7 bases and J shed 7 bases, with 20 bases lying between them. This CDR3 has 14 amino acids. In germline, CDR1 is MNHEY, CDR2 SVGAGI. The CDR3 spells CASNRGRAQGEQYF. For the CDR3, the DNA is TGTGCCAGCAACCGGGGCAGGGCCCAGGGTGAGCAGTACTTC.

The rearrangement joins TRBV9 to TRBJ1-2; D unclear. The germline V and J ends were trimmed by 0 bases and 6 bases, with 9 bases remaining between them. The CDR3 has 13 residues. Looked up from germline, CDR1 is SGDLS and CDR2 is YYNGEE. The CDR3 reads CASSVDRDDGYTF. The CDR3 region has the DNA TGTGCCAGCAGCGTAGATAGGGATGATGGCTACACCTTC.

CDR3 in DNA: TGCAGTGCTAGTGGGGACATCTCTCATCAGCCCCAGCATTTT. Residues: CSASGDISHQPQHF. This sequence joins TRBV20-1 and TRBJ1-5; D might be TRBD1 (6 bases). The V and J ends lost 3 bases and 5 bases respectively, with 14 bases between them. The CDR3 has 14 residues. Germline V CDR1 and CDR2: DFQATT, SNEGSKA (reference sequence).

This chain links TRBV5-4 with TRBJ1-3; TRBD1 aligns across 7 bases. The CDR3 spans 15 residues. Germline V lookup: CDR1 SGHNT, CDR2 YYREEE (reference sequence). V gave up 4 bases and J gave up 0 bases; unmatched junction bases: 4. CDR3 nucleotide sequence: TGTGCCAGCAGCCCGGGACAGAGCTCTGGAAACACCATATATTTT. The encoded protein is CASSPGQSSGNTIYF.

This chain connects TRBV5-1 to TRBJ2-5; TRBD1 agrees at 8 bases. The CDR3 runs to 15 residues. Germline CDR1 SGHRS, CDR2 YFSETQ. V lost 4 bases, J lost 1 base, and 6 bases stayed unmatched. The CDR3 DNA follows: TGCGCCAGCAGCGGAGGGACAGGAGCCCAAGAGACCCAGTACTTC. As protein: CASSGGTGAQETQYF.

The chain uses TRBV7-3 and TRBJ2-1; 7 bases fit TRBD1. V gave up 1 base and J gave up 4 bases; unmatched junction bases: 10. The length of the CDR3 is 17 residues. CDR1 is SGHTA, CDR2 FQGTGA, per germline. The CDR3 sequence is CASSLSAPGGAYNEQFF. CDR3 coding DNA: TGTGCCAGCAGCTTAAGCGCCCCAGGGGGAGCATACAATGAGCAGTTCTTC.